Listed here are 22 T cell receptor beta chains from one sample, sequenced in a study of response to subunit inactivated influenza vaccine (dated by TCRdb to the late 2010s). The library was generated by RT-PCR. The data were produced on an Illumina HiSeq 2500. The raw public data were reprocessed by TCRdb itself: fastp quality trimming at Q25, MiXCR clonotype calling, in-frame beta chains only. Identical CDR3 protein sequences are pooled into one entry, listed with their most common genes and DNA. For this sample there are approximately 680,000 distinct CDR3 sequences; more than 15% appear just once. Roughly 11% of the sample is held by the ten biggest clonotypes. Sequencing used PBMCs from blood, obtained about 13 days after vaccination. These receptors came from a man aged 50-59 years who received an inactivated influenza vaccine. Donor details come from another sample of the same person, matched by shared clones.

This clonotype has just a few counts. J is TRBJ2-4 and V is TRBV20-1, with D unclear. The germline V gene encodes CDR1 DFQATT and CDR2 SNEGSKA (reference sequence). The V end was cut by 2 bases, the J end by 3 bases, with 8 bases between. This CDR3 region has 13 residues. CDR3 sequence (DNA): TGCAGTGCTAGAAATCCTGGCAAAAACATTCAGTACTTC. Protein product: CSARNPGKNIQYF.

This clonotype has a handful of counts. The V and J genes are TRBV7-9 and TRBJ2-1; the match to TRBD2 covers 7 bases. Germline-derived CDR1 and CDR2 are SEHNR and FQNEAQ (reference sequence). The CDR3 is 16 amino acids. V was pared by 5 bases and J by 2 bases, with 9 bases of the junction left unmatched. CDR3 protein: CASSPLGEGPYNEQFF. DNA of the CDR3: TGTGCCAGCAGCCCTCTAGGGGAGGGCCCCTACAATGAGCAGTTCTTC.

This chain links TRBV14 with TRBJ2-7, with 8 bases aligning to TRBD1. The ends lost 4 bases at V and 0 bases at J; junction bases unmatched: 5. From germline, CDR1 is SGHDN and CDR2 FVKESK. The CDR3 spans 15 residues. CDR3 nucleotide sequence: TGTGCCAGCAGCCGGACAGGGACTCCCTCCTACGAGCAGTACTTC. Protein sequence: CASSRTGTPSYEQYF.

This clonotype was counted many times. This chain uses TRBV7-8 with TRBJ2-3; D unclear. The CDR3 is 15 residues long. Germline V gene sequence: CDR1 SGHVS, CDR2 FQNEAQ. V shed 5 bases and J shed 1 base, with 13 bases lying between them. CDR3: CASSMHYLRTDTQYF. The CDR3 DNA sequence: TGTGCCAGCAGCATGCACTACCTCCGCACAGATACGCAGTATTTT.

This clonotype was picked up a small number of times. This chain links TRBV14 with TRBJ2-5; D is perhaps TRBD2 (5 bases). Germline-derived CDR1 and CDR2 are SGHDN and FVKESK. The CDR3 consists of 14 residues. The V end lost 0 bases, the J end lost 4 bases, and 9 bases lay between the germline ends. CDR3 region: CASSQDEEAETQYF. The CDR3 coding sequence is TGTGCCAGCAGCCAAGATGAGGAGGCAGAGACCCAGTACTTC.

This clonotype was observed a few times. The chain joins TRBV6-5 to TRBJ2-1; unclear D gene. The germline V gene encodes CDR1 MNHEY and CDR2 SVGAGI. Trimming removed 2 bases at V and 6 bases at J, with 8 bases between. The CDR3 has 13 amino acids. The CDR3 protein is CASSYDGSNEQFF. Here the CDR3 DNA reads TGTGCCAGCAGTTACGACGGGTCCAATGAGCAGTTCTTC.

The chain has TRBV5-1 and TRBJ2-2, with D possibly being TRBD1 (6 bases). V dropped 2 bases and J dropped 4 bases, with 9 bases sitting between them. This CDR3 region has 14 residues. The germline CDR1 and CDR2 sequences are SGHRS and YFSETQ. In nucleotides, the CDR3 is TGCGCCAGCAGCTTACCCAGGGGCACCGGGGAGCTGTTTTTT. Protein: CASSLPRGTGELFF.

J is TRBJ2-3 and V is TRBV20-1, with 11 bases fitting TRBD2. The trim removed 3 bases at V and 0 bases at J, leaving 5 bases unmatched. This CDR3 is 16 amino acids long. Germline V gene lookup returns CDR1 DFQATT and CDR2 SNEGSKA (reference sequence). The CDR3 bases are TGCAGTGCTAGTAGGACTAGCGGGTATAGCACAGATACGCAGTATTTT. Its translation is CSASRTSGYSTDTQYF.

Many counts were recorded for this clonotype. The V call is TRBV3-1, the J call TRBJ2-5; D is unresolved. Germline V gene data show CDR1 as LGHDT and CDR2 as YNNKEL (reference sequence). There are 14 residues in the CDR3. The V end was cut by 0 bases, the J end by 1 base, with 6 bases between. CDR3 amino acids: CASSQDPVQETQYF. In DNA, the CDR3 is TGTGCCAGCAGCCAAGATCCGGTCCAAGAGACCCAGTACTTC.

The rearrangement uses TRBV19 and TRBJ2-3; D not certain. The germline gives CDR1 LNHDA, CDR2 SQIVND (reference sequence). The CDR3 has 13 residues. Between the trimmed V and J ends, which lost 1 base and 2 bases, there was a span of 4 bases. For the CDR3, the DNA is TGTGCCAGTAGTATAGCCTACACAGATACGCAGTATTTT. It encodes CASSIAYTDTQYF.

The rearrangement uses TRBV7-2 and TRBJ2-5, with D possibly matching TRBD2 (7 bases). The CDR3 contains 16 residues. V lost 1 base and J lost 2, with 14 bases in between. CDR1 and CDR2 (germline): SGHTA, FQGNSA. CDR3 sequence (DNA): TGTGCCAGCAGCTTAGGTCGGGGGGCTAAACAAGAGACCCAGTACTTC. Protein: CASSLGRGAKQETQYF.

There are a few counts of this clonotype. The CDR3 nucleotides read TGCAGTGCTACACCTTTCGCTAACTATGGCTACACCTTC. Translation: CSATPFANYGYTF. The chain has TRBV20-1 and TRBJ1-2; D gene unclear. This CDR3 contains 13 residues. Germline loops: CDR1 DFQATT, CDR2 SNEGSKA (reference sequence). Trimming removed 4 bases at V and 0 bases at J, with 9 bases between.

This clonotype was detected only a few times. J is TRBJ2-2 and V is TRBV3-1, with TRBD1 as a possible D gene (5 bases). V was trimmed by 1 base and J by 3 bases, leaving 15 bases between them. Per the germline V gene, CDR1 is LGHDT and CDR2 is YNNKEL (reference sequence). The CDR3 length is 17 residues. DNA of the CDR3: TGTGCCAGCAGCCAAGGGGGTAACAGGTTATACACCGGGGAGCTGTTTTTT. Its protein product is CASSQGGNRLYTGELFF. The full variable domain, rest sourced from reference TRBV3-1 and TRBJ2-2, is DTAVSQTPKYLVTQMGNDKSIKCEQNLGHDTMYWYKQDSKKFLKIMFSYNNKELIINETVPNRFSPKSPDKAHLNLHINSLELGDSAVYFCASSQGGNRLYTGELFFGEGSRLTVL.

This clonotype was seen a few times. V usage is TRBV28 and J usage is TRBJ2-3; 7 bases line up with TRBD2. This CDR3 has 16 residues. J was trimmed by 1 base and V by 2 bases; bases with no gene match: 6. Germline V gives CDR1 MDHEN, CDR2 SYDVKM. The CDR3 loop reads CASSLMWGGGTDTQYF. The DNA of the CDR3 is TGTGCCAGCAGTTTAATGTGGGGGGGAGGCACAGATACGCAGTATTTT.

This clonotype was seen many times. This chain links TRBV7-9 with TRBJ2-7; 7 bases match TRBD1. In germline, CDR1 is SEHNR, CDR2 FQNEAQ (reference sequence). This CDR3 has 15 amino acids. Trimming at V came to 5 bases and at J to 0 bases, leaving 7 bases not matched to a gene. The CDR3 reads CASSRDRESSYEQYF. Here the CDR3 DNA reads TGTGCCAGCAGCCGAGACAGGGAAAGCTCCTACGAGCAGTACTTC.

The CDR3 bases are TGCAGCGTTGTAGTGAGGGGGCGCCTTGGAGAAAAACTGTTTTTT. Encoded protein: CSVVVRGRLGEKLFF. The J gene is TRBJ1-4, the V gene TRBV29-1, with 7 bases identical to TRBD1. Trimming cost V 4 bases and J 8 bases; bases outside gene matches: 13. This CDR3 is 15 amino acids long. Germline V CDR1 and CDR2: SQVTM, ANQGSEA.

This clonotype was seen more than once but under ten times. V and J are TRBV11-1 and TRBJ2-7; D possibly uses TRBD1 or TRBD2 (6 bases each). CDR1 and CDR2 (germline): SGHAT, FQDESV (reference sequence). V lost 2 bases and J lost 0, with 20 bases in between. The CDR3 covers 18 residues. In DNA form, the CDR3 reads TGTGCCAGCAGCTTACGGGGTCGCGGGACAAAGATCTCCTACGAGCAGTACTTC. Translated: CASSLRGRGTKISYEQYF.

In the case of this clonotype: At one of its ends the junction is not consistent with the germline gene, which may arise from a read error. CDR3 region: CASSIGPTVRPRDF. The CDR3 coding sequence is TGTGCCAGTAGTATAGGGCCAACGGTTCGTCCTCGAGACTTC. The chain joins TRBV19 to TRBJ2-4; D uncertain. The CDR3 has 14 residues. The V gene's germline CDR1 is LNHDA and CDR2 SQIVND (reference sequence).

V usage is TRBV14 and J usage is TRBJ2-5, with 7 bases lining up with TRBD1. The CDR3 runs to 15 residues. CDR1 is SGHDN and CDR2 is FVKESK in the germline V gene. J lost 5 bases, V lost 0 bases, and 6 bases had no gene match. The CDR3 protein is CASSQEMEQGETQYF. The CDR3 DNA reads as TGTGCCAGCAGCCAAGAGATGGAACAGGGGGAGACCCAGTACTTC. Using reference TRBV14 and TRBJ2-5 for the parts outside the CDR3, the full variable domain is EAGVTQFPSHSVIEKGQTVTLRCDPISGHDNLYWYRRVMGKEIKFLLHFVKESKQDESGMPNNRFLAERTGGTYSTLKVQPAELEDSGVYFCASSQEMEQGETQYFGPGTRLLVL.

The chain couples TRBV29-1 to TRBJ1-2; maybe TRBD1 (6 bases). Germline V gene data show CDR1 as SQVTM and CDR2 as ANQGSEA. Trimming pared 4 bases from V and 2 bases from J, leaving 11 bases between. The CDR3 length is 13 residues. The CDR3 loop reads CSVASDSNYGYTF. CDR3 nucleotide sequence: TGCAGCGTTGCCTCGGACAGCAACTATGGCTACACCTTC. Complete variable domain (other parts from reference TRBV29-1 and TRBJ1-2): SAVISQKPSRDICQRGTSLTIQCQVDSQVTMMFWYRQQPGQSLTLIATANQGSEATYESGFVIDKFPISRPNLTFSTLTVSNMSPEDSSIYLCSVASDSNYGYTFGSGTRLTVV.

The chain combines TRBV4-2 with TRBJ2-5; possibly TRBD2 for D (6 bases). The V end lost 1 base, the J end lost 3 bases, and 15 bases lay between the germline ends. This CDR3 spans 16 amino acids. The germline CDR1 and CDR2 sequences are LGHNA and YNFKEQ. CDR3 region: CASSQGQSGAKETQYF. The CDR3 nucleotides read TGTGCCAGCAGCCAAGGACAGTCGGGAGCAAAAGAGACCCAGTACTTC.

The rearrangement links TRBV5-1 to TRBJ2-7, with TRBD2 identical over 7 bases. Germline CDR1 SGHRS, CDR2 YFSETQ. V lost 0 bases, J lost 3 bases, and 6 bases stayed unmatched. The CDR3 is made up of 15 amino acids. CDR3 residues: CASSLVAGEFYEQYF. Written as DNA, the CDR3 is TGCGCCAGCAGCTTGGTGGCGGGGGAGTTCTACGAGCAGTACTTC.